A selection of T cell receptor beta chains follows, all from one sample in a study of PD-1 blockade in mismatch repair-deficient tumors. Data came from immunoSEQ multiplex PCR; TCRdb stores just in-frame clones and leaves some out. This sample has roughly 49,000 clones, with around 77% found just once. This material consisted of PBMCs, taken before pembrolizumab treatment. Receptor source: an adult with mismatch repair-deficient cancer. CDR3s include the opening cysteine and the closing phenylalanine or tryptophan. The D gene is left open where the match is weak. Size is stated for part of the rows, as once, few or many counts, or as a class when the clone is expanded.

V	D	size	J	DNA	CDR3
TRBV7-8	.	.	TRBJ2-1	TGTGCCAGCAGCTCAAAAGGGGGTTCCGGAGGGCACTACAATGAGCAGTTCTTC	CASSSKGGSGGHYNEQFF
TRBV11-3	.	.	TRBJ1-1	TGTGCCAGCCTCCGGGAGAGAGGCACTGAAGCTTTCTTT	CASLRERGTEAFF
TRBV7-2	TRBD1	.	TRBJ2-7	TGTGCCAGCAGCTCTCGACAGGGGGCGGGAGAGCAGTACTTC	CASSSRQGAGEQYF
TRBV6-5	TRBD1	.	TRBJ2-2	TGTGCCAGCAAAGGGACAGACACCGGGGAGCTGTTTTTT	CASKGTDTGELFF
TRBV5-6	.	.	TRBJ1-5	TGTGCCAGCAGCGGAACAGGTTACAATCAGCCCCAGCATTTT	CASSGTGYNQPQHF
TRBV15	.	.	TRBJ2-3	TGTGCCACCAGCAGAGCGGGCCGAGAAGATACGCAGTATTTT	CATSRAGREDTQYF
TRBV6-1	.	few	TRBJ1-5	TGTGCCAGCAGTGAATTTTTTGCGGGCAATCAGCCCCAGCATTTT	CASSEFFAGNQPQHF
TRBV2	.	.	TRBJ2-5	TGTGCCAGCAGTGCCGGGAGCCCGGCGCAAGAGACCCAGTACTTC	CASSAGSPAQETQYF
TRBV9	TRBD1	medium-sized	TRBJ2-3	TGTGCCAGCAGCGCCACCGGGACAGACACAGATACGCAGTATTTT	CASSATGTDTDTQYF
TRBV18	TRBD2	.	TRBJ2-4	TGTGCCAGCCGAACTAGCGGGAGCTCCAAAAACATTCAGTACTTC	CASRTSGSSKNIQYF
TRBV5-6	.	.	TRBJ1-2	TGTGCCAGCAGCTTGGAAGCCCTCGGGGGCTATGGCTACACCTTC	CASSLEALGGYGYTF
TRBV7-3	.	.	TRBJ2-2	TGTGCCAGCAGCTCTGGGACTGTCCCCACCGGGGAGCTGTTTTTT	CASSSGTVPTGELFF
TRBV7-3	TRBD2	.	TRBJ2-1	TGTGCCAGCAGCTCCACTCGGGAGGATGAGCAGTTCTTC	CASSSTREDEQFF
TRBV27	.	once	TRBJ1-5	TGTGCCAGCAGTTTCTCTAATCAGCCCCAGCATTTT	CASSFSNQPQHF
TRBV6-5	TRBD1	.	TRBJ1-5	TGTGCCAGCAGTTCCGGACAGGGACACAATCAGCCCCAGCATTTT	CASSSGQGHNQPQHF
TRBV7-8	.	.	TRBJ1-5	TGTGCCAGCAGCTTACAGGGTACCAATCAGCCCCAGCATTTT	CASSLQGTNQPQHF
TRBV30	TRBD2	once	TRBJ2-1	TGTGCCTGCGGACAAGTTGGGACTAGAGAGCAGTTCTTC	CACGQVGTREQFF
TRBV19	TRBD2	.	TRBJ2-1	TGTGCCAGTGGCCTCGGCGGGGGAGGGTACAATGAGCAGTTCTTC	CASGLGGGGYNEQFF
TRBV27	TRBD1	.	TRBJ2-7	TGTGCCAGCAGTTTGGGACAGTTTAATGAGCAGTACTTC	CASSLGQFNEQYF
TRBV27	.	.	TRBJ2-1	TGTGCCAGCAGTTTATACCCCCGGCGGGGTAGGTCCTACAATGAGCAGTTCTTC	CASSLYPRRGRSYNEQFF
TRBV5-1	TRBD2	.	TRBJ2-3	TGCGCCAGCAGCCCTGAAGCGGGAGTCACAGATACGCAGTATTTT	CASSPEAGVTDTQYF
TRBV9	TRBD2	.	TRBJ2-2	TGTGCCAGCAGCAAGCCTGGGACTAGCGGCCCCGGGGAGCTGTTTTTT	CASSKPGTSGPGELFF
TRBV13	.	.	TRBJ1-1	TGTGCCAGCAGGGGGCAGGGGCAGAGGAACACTGAAGCTTTCTTT	CASRGQGQRNTEAFF
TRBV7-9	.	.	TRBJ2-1	TGTGCCAGCAGCTTAGGCTATAGCCTCAATGAGCAGTTCTTC	CASSLGYSLNEQFF
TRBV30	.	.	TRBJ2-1	TGTGCCTGGAGAGTGAAAGGGAAGAATGAGCAGTTCTTC	CAWRVKGKNEQFF
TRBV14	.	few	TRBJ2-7	TGTGCCAGCAGCCAAGAAGTTTACGAGCAGTACTTC	CASSQEVYEQYF
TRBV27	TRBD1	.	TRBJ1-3	TGTGCCAGCAGTTTATCTCCCTGGGGCCCTGGGACAGTTGGAAACACCATATATTTT	CASSLSPWGPGTVGNTIYF
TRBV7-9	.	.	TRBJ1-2	TGTGCCAGCAGCTCGTCAGTCATGCAGGCCGGTGGCTACACCTTC	CASSSSVMQAGGYTF
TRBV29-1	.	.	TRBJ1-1	TGCAGCGTGGCGGACATGGGGACTCACCGTGAAGCTTTCTTT	CSVADMGTHREAFF
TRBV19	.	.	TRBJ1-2	TGTGCCAGTAGCATTCCCGGGCTAATTTATGGCTACACCTTC	CASSIPGLIYGYTF
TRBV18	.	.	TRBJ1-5	TGTGCCAGCTCAGGGGCGGGTAGCAATCAGCCCCAGCATTTT	CASSGAGSNQPQHF
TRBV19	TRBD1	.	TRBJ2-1	TGTGCCAGTAGTGGCAGGGGGAACAATGAGCAGTTCTTC	CASSGRGNNEQFF
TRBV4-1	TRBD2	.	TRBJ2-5	TGCGCCAGCAGCCATCTAGCGGGAGGCGGGGAGACCCAGTACTTC	CASSHLAGGGETQYF
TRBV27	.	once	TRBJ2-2	TGTGCCAGCAGCCCCTCCGGACTAACCGGGGAGCTGTTTTTT	CASSPSGLTGELFF
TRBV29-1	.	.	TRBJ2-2	TGCAGCGTTCGGGGAAACACCGGGGAGCTGTTTTTT	CSVRGNTGELFF
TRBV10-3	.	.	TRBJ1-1	TGTGCCATCAGTGATACAGTCCGAAACACTGAAGCTTTCTTT	CAISDTVRNTEAFF
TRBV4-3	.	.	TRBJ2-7	TGCGCCAGCAGCCAAAGGCAGGGATACGAGCAGTACTTC	CASSQRQGYEQYF
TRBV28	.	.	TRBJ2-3	TGTGCCAGCAGTTTAGTGCTAGGAGCAGATACGCAGTATTTT	CASSLVLGADTQYF
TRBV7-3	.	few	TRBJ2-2	TGTGCCAGCAGCCCTAACACCGGGGAGCTGTTTTTT	CASSPNTGELFF
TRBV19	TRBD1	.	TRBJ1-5	TGTGCCAGTAGTATAGAAGGCAGGGGGAGCAATCAGCCCCAGCATTTT	CASSIEGRGSNQPQHF
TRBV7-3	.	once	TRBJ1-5	TGTGCCACCACCAAAATCGGCAATCAGCCCCAGCATTTT	CATTKIGNQPQHF
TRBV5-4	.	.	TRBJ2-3	TGTGCCAGCAGCTTGGAACAGGCCGCGGCAGATACGCAGTATTTT	CASSLEQAAADTQYF
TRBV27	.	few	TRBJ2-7	TGTGCCAGCAGTTTATCGTTCTATCGGGAGCAGTACTTC	CASSLSFYREQYF
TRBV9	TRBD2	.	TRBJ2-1	TGTGCCAGCAGCGCCGGGACTAGTTCCGGCAATGAGCAGTTCTTC	CASSAGTSSGNEQFF
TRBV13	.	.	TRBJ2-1	TGTGCCAGCAGCTCGACAGAATACAATGAGCAGTTCTTC	CASSSTEYNEQFF
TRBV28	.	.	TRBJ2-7	TGTGCCAGCAGTTCGCAGGGGCTCGAGCAGTACTTC	CASSSQGLEQYF
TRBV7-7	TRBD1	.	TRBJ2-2	TGTGCTAGCAGCTTGGGGACAGGGTCGAACACCGGGGAGCTGTTTTTT	CASSLGTGSNTGELFF
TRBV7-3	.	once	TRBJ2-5	TGTGCCAGCAGCTTCGGAGGGGCCGGGGAGACCCAGTACTTC	CASSFGGAGETQYF
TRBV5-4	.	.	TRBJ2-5	TGTGCCAGCAGCCGGACAGTATACCAAGAGACCCAGTACTTC	CASSRTVYQETQYF
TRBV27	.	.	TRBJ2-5	TGTGCCAGCAGTTTATATGGACTTCAAGAGACCCAGTACTTC	CASSLYGLQETQYF
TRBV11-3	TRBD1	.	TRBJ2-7	TGTGCCAGCAGCTCTAAAGGGACAGGGCCCCACGAGCAGTACTTC	CASSSKGTGPHEQYF
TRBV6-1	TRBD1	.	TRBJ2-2	TGTGCCAGCAGTGGACAGGGGGCCGGGGAGCTGTTTTTT	CASSGQGAGELFF
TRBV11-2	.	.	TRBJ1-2	TGTGCCAGCAGCTCCCGGGGAAGTCGGGGGGCTAACTATGGCTACACCTTC	CASSSRGSRGANYGYTF
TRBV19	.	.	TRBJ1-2	TGTGCCAGTACCACCCCGTATGGCTACACCTTC	CASTTPYGYTF
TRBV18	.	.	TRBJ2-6	TGTGCCAGCTCACAGAACACAGGGTTAACTGGGGCCAACGTCCTGACTTTC	CASSQNTGLTGANVLTF
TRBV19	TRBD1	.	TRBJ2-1	TGTGCCAGCTCTCTGAGGGCGGACAGGGTGTGGAATGAGCAGTTCTTC	CASSLRADRVWNEQFF